A single sample gave rise to the 27 T cell receptor beta chains below, sequenced in a study of radiation and T cells in renal cell carcinoma (dated by TCRdb to 2018 to 2021). What this sample's time point label stands for: blood 4 weeks post-SBRT, at nephrectomy. The treatment or condition label here, explained by the study, means: 15 Gy SBRT to primary tumor, nephrectomy 4 weeks later. Library preparation used the immunoSEQ multiplex PCR assay. Held by TCRdb, this immuneACCESS table contains in-frame sequences only and omits some clones. Under half of the omission traces to an unresolved V gene where checked; the cause of the rest is unknown. Recorded for this sample are roughly 82,000 clones; roughly 87% of them occurred a single time. The top ten clonotypes cover 5% to 7.5% of the sample. Sequenced here: blood, sampled from a patient whose treatment included radiotherapy and nephrectomy. All receptors derive from a woman aged 70 to 79 with renal cell carcinoma.

The rearrangement links TRBV5-5 to TRBJ1-2; the match to TRBD1 covers 8 bases. CDR3 length: 14 residues. J gave up 4 bases and V 2 bases, and 4 bases lay outside the gene matches. The germline CDR1 and CDR2 sequences are SGHKS and YYEKEE (reference sequence). CDR3 residues: CASSFPGQVYGYTF. The CDR3 coding sequence is TGTGCCAGCAGCTTTCCGGGACAGGTCTATGGCTACACCTTC.

Only one count was recorded for this clone. DNA for the CDR3: TGTGCCAGCATGATGGAGACATCAAGCTACGAGCAGTACTTC. It codes for CASMMETSSYEQYF. The rearrangement joins TRBV2 to TRBJ2-7; D not certain. There are 14 residues in the CDR3. Germline V CDR1 and CDR2: SNHLY, FYNNEI. Trimming stripped 7 bases from V and 3 bases from J, with 16 bases between.

The chain is built from TRBV11-2 and TRBJ1-5; 8 bases are shared with TRBD1. J lost 6 bases, V lost 3 bases, and 4 bases had no gene match. CDR1 and CDR2 from the germline V gene are SGHAT and FQNNGV. The CDR3 loop spans 14 amino acids. This chain's CDR3 is CASSFGQGVQPQHF. The CDR3 DNA is TGTGCCAGCAGCTTTGGACAGGGAGTTCAGCCCCAGCATTTT.

This chain joins TRBV18 and TRBJ1-3; D might be TRBD1 (6 bases). The CDR3 runs to 15 residues. The germline V gene has CDR1 KGHSH and CDR2 LQKENI. Trimming stripped 3 bases from V and 0 bases from J, with 9 bases between. The DNA of the CDR3 is TGTGCCAGCTCACCTGCAGGGGTCTCTGGAAACACCATATATTTT. Translated: CASSPAGVSGNTIYF.

V gene TRBV6-5 combines with J gene TRBJ2-2, with 8 positions matching TRBD2. The CDR3 totals 16 residues. Germline CDR1 and CDR2: MNHEY and SVGAGI. V was pared by 2 bases and J by 4 bases, with 6 bases of the junction left unmatched. The CDR3 reads CASSYVGLGVTGELFF. CDR3 nucleotide sequence: TGTGCCAGCAGTTACGTGGGACTAGGGGTCACCGGGGAGCTGTTTTTT.

This chain uses TRBV30 with TRBJ2-7, with 9 positions matching TRBD1. There are 16 residues in the CDR3. V gave up 2 bases and J gave up 3 bases; unmatched junction bases: 11. The V gene's germline CDR1 is GTSNPN and CDR2 SVGIG (reference sequence). The chain's CDR3 is CAWSLTGGTGSYEQYF. CDR3 sequence (DNA): TGTGCCTGGAGTCTTACCGGCGGGACAGGGAGCTACGAGCAGTACTTC.

This chain uses TRBV10-3 with TRBJ1-2; 8 bases agree with TRBD1. CDR1 and CDR2 from the germline V gene are ENHRY and SYGVKD. The V gene end was trimmed by 6 bases and the J gene end by 0 bases; junction bases not matched to a gene: 6. The CDR3 has 15 residues. DNA for the CDR3: TGTGCCATCAGCAAAGCACAGGGGGCTAACTATGGCTACACCTTC. This codes for CAISKAQGANYGYTF.

The chain uses TRBV7-2 and TRBJ1-1, with D possibly being TRBD1 (5 bases). Trimming took 5 bases from V and 5 from J, leaving 15 bases between them. The germline gives CDR1 SGHTA, CDR2 FQGNSA. The CDR3 contains 14 residues. This CDR3 is CASSPGTLRTEAFF. DNA for the CDR3: TGTGCCAGCAGCCCCGGGACCTTGAGGACTGAAGCTTTCTTT.

This chain uses TRBV7-8 with TRBJ1-5, with D perhaps matching TRBD1 (6 bases). CDR1 SGHVS and CDR2 FQNEAQ come from the germline V gene. V lost 0 bases to trimming and J lost 3 bases, with 12 bases between them. The length of the CDR3 is 16 residues. CDR3 region: CASSLARGADNQPQHF. In DNA, the CDR3 is TGTGCCAGCAGCTTAGCGCGGGGGGCGGACAATCAGCCCCAGCATTTT. Supplemented by reference TRBV7-8 and TRBJ1-5, the full variable domain reads GAGVSQSPRYKVAKRGQDVALRCDPISGHVSLFWYQQALGQGPEFLTYFQNEAQLDKSGLPSDRFFAERPEGSVSTLKIQRTQQEDSAVYLCASSLARGADNQPQHFGDGTRLSIL.

V gene TRBV29-1 combines with J gene TRBJ2-1, with D perhaps matching TRBD1 (6 bases). The germline gives CDR1 SQVTM, CDR2 ANQGSEA. The ends were cut back, 6 bases at V and 13 bases at J, with 16 bases in the middle. There are 11 residues in the CDR3. CDR3 protein: CSVLGTPKQFF. As DNA, the CDR3 is TGCAGCGTGCTTGGGACACCGAAACAGTTCTTC.

The chain is built from TRBV2 and TRBJ1-3, with a tentative D call TRBD1 (6 bases). The CDR3 is 15 amino acids. V was trimmed by 7 bases and J by 4 bases, leaving 17 bases between them. Germline CDR1 is SNHLY and CDR2 is FYNNEI. The CDR3 DNA sequence: TGTGCCAGCAAGAGGGAACAGGGATCAGGAAACACCATATATTTT. Encoded protein: CASKREQGSGNTIYF.

This chain connects TRBV25-1 to TRBJ2-5, with TRBD1 as a possible D gene (6 bases). The germline V gene encodes CDR1 MGHDK and CDR2 SYGVNS. The CDR3 is 14 residues long. V lost 3 bases and J 2 bases, leaving 10 bases between the germline ends. CDR3 coding DNA: TGTGCCAGCAGTGATTTCGGACAGCAAGAGACCCAGTACTTC. It is translated as CASSDFGQQETQYF.

The V gene is TRBV11-2, the J gene TRBJ2-7, with 9 bases that match TRBD1. The CDR3 has 16 amino acids. Germline CDR1 and CDR2: SGHAT and FQNNGV. J lost 4 bases, V lost 8 bases, and 15 bases had no gene match. As DNA, the CDR3 is TGTGCCAGCTCCTCAGTCCGGGACAGGGCAACTTACGAGCAGTACTTC. Amino acid sequence: CASSSVRDRATYEQYF.

This rearrangement joins TRBV5-1 to TRBJ2-7, with 9 positions matching TRBD1. Per germline, CDR1 SGHRS and CDR2 YFSETQ. CDR3 length: 15 amino acids. Trimming cost V 5 bases and J 3 bases; bases outside gene matches: 9. The CDR3 DNA sequence: TGCGCCAGCAGATCTTCCGGGACAGGGTTCTACGAGCAGTACTTC. It specifies CASRSSGTGFYEQYF.

V usage is TRBV4-2 and J usage is TRBJ1-3; D unclear. This CDR3 comprises 15 residues. From germline, CDR1 is LGHNA and CDR2 YNFKEQ. The ends were cut back, 0 bases at V and 0 bases at J, with 6 bases in the middle. CDR3 in DNA: TGTGCCAGCAGCCAAGATATCGGCTCTGGAAACACCATATATTTT. As protein: CASSQDIGSGNTIYF.

The chain joins TRBV5-1 to TRBJ2-7; D possibly corresponds to TRBD1 (6 bases). Looked up from germline, CDR1 is SGHRS and CDR2 is YFSETQ. V dropped 0 bases and J dropped 3 bases, with 16 bases sitting between them. The CDR3 sequence is 16 residues long. CDR3 DNA sequence: TGCGCCAGCAGCTTGGTACAGGGAAGTAGAGGCTACGAGCAGTACTTC. This sequence encodes CASSLVQGSRGYEQYF.

This chain connects TRBV5-1 to TRBJ2-5; the match to TRBD2 covers 7 bases. CDR1 and CDR2 (germline): SGHRS, YFSETQ. This CDR3 spans 14 amino acids. The V segment lost 0 bases and the J segment 5 bases; nucleotides outside the gene matches: 4. CDR3 protein: CASSLAGGLETQYF. The CDR3 DNA reads as TGCGCCAGCAGCTTGGCCGGGGGGTTGGAGACCCAGTACTTC.

CDR3 sequence: CASSLARGSSPLHF. Written as DNA, the CDR3 is TGTGCCAGCAGTTTGGCCAGGGGTTCTTCACCCCTCCACTTT. The chain has TRBV27 and TRBJ1-6; possible D gene TRBD1, 6 bases. Germline V CDR1 and CDR2: MNHEY, SMNVEV (reference sequence). The CDR3 sequence is 14 residues long. Trimming took 3 bases from V and 9 from J, leaving 12 bases between them.

The chain employs TRBV7-9 and TRBJ2-3, with 9 positions matching TRBD2. The ends lost 1 base at V and 8 bases at J; junction bases unmatched: 10. CDR3 length: 16 residues. From germline, CDR1 is SEHNR and CDR2 FQNEAQ (reference sequence). The CDR3, as DNA: TGTGCCAGCAGCTTAGATGAGGCGGGGGGGTCGCGTACGCAGTATTTT. It yields the protein CASSLDEAGGSRTQYF.

The gene calls are TRBV30 and TRBJ1-5; D gene uncertain. CDR1 is GTSNPN and CDR2 is SVGIG in the germline V gene (reference sequence). V was trimmed by 3 bases and J by 7 bases, leaving 13 bases between them. This CDR3 is built from 13 residues. For the CDR3, the DNA is TGTGCCTGGAGGGCGGGCCTCAACCAGCCCCAGCATTTT. It encodes CAWRAGLNQPQHF. Combining the CDR3 with reference TRBV30 and TRBJ1-5 gives the whole variable domain SQTIHQWPATLVQPVGSPLSLECTVEGTSNPNLYWYRQAAGRGLQLLFYSVGIGQISSEVPQNLSASRPQDRQFILSSKKLLLSDSGFYLCAWRAGLNQPQHFGDGTRLSIL.

The genes are TRBV7-8 and TRBJ2-5, with unresolved D. The CDR3 is made up of 13 amino acids. Per germline, CDR1 SGHVS and CDR2 FQNEAQ. V lost 5 bases to trimming and J lost 1 base, with 8 bases between them. The CDR3 coding sequence is TGTGCCAGCAGCCCGTGGCCCCAAGAGACCCAGTACTTC. This codes for CASSPWPQETQYF. Full variable domain (rest looked up from reference TRBV7-8 and TRBJ2-5): GAGVSQSPRYKVAKRGQDVALRCDPISGHVSLFWYQQALGQGPEFLTYFQNEAQLDKSGLPSDRFFAERPEGSVSTLKIQRTQQEDSAVYLCASSPWPQETQYFGPGTRLLVL.

The CDR3 here is CASSFYRGGYGYTF. CDR3 DNA: TGTGCCAGCAGTTTCTATAGAGGCGGCTATGGCTACACCTTC. This chain uses TRBV28 with TRBJ1-2; no clear D. This CDR3 comprises 14 residues. The V end was cut by 3 bases, the J end by 4 bases, with 12 bases between. Per germline, CDR1 MDHEN and CDR2 SYDVKM.

The chain couples TRBV19 to TRBJ1-3; no reliable D call. Germline CDR1 and CDR2: LNHDA and SQIVND (reference sequence). V gave up 5 bases and J gave up 7 bases, with 9 bases separating them. This CDR3 comprises 12 residues. The chain's CDR3 is CASSPGDNTIYF. The CDR3 region has the DNA TGTGCCAGTAGTCCCGGCGATAACACCATATATTTT.

This sequence joins TRBV28 and TRBJ2-5, with TRBD2 identical over 10 bases. The V segment lost 3 bases and the J segment 5 bases; nucleotides outside the gene matches: 3. In germline, CDR1 is MDHEN, CDR2 SYDVKM. The CDR3 runs 14 residues. This CDR3 reads CASSLLAGAETQYF. CDR3 nucleotide sequence: TGTGCCAGCAGTTTGCTAGCGGGGGCTGAGACCCAGTACTTC.

The CDR3 DNA follows: TGTGCCAGCAGTGTCGATTTTACCATGAACACTGAAGCTTTCTTT. Residues: CASSVDFTMNTEAFF. The V call is TRBV6-1, the J call TRBJ1-1, with D hard to call. This CDR3 contains 15 residues. V lost 4 bases to trimming and J lost 0 bases, with 12 bases between them. The germline V gene encodes CDR1 MNHNS and CDR2 SASEGT.

The chain uses TRBV5-5 and TRBJ1-2; tentative D call: TRBD1 (6 bases). The germline V and J ends were trimmed by 4 bases and 4 bases, with 11 bases remaining between them. Germline loops: CDR1 SGHKS, CDR2 YYEKEE (reference sequence). The CDR3 sequence is 13 residues long. CDR3 protein: CASSRATGYGYTF. The CDR3 DNA reads as TGTGCCAGCAGCCGCGCGACAGGCTATGGCTACACCTTC.

This clone was observed once. The chain carries TRBV28 and TRBJ2-7, with a tentative D call TRBD2 (5 bases). V gave up 7 bases and J gave up 2 bases, with 15 bases separating them. The CDR3 covers 14 residues. Germline CDR1 and CDR2: MDHEN and SYDVKM. CDR3 nucleotides: TGTGCCAGCACCCCCGTCGGGGTCCCCTACGAGCAGTACTTC. Protein: CASTPVGVPYEQYF.